The 24 T cell receptor beta chains presented below share a single source sample, sequenced in a study of spatial heterogeneity in lung cancer. Broader study findings: Mutation tallies in tumors tracked expanded intratumoral alpha and beta TCR counts.

Time point meaning: sample taken at primary tumor resection. Each CDR3 protein is one row after TCRdb ran MiXCR on the 5' RACE reads. The top ten clones hold 25% to 30% of a sample with 4,000 or so distinct CDR3 sequences, about 9.2% of them seen once. No antigens are known for them. The material was lung tumor tissue, obtained at surgery. Receptor source: a male donor with early-stage non-small cell lung cancer.

This clonotype is medium-sized within its sample. This beta chain slipped into a library made for alpha chains as a stray read, so its size is not meaningful. The rearrangement joins TRBV7-9 to TRBJ1-1, with D tentatively TRBD1 (5 bases). V was trimmed by 0 bases and J by 1 base, leaving 6 bases between them. The CDR3 length is 14 residues. From germline, CDR1 is SEHNR and CDR2 FQNEAQ (reference sequence). The CDR3 DNA follows: TGTGCCAGCAGCTTAGCCAGGGCGAACACTGAAGCTTTCTTT. Its translation: CASSLARANTEAFF.

A note on this clonotype: With the library built for alpha chains, this beta chain is off target and its frequency is not meaningful. The chain recombines TRBV6-2 or TRBV6-3 with TRBJ2-7, with 9 positions matching TRBD1. After removal of 0 bases from V and 3 bases from J, the junction contained 9 bases not matched to a gene. Germline CDR1 MNHEY, CDR2 SVGEGT. The CDR3 extends over 17 amino acids. DNA for the CDR3: TGTGCCAGCAGTTACTCCCTAGACAGGGGGTATATCTACGAGCAGTACTTC. Translated: CASSYSLDRGYIYEQYF.

In its sample, this clonotype ranks as medium-sized. In a library made to pick up alpha chains, this beta chain is a stray read with a size that means little. The chain uses TRBV7-3 and TRBJ2-3, with a weak D call TRBD2 (5 bases). Looked up from germline, CDR1 is SGHTA and CDR2 is FQGTGA. Trimming removed 5 bases from V and 4 bases from J, with 16 bases in between. The CDR3 extends over 15 amino acids. CDR3 in amino acids: CASSATGWRSDTQYF. The CDR3 nucleotides read TGTGCCAGCAGCGCTACCGGGTGGAGGTCAGATACGCAGTATTTT.

Points on this clonotype: In a library made to pick up alpha chains, this beta chain is a stray read with a size that means little. V and J are TRBV4-3 and TRBJ1-4, with D possibly TRBD1 on 5 matching bases. The CDR3 covers 15 residues. V lost 3 bases to trimming and J lost 7 bases, with 15 bases between them. CDR1 and CDR2 (germline): LGHNA, YSLEER. The chain's CDR3 is CASSHSSGRGEKLFF. In nucleotides, the CDR3 is TGCGCCAGCAGCCACTCCTCAGGGCGGGGTGAAAAACTGTTTTTT.

This clonotype was counted at least ten times. Because the library targeted alpha chains, this beta chain is an off-target read whose size means little. The chain is built from TRBV5-6 and TRBJ1-2; 8 nucleotides align to TRBD1. The germline gives CDR1 SGHDT, CDR2 YYEEEE. The junction had 12 bases not matched to a gene; V was cut back by 1 base and J by 4 bases. The CDR3 extends over 17 amino acids. In DNA form, the CDR3 reads TGTGCCAGCAGCTTGTCCCCGCTTCTCGACAGGGGCTATGGCTACACCTTC. It encodes CASSLSPLLDRGYGYTF.

This clonotype qualifies as medium-sized (0.01 to 0.1%). This beta chain came through as a stray read in a library set up for alpha chains, and its size says little. V is TRBV5-4 and J is TRBJ2-2; no reliable D call. V lost 6 bases and J lost 0, with 9 bases in between. The CDR3 has 14 amino acids. CDR1 SGHNT and CDR2 YYREEE come from the germline V gene (reference sequence). CDR3 DNA sequence: TGTGCCAGCATAGACCCCTCGAACACCGGGGAGCTGTTTTTT. Translated: CASIDPSNTGELFF.

This clonotype was seen many times. Since it is a stray read in a library aimed at alpha chains, this beta chain has a size that is not meaningful. The chain joins TRBV12-3 or TRBV12-4 to TRBJ1-2; TRBD1 matches at 10 bases. The CDR3 contains 15 residues. With 5 bases clipped from V and 4 bases from J, the junction kept 7 bases outside the gene matches. For the CDR3, the DNA is TGTGCCAGCAGTAGGAGGGACAGGGGAAGCTATGGCTACACCTTC. This codes for CASSRRDRGSYGYTF.

About this clonotype itself: This beta chain turned up in a library designed for alpha chains; as an off-target read, its abundance says little. The J gene is TRBJ2-5, the V gene TRBV5-8; a weak D match, TRBD2 (5 bases). The V and J ends lost 0 bases and 1 base respectively, with 10 bases between them. Germline lookup yields CDR1 SGHTS and CDR2 YDEGEE. This CDR3 has 15 amino acids. The CDR3 spells CASSLALGLQETQYF. The CDR3 nucleotides read TGTGCCAGCAGCTTGGCACTAGGCCTCCAAGAGACCCAGTACTTC.

In its sample, this clonotype was seen many times. Within a library made for alpha chains, this beta chain is off target, and its count is uninformative. The chain recombines TRBV5-1 with TRBJ1-1; D unclear. CDR3 size: 14 residues. The germline V and J ends were trimmed by 0 bases and 4 bases, with 10 bases remaining between them. Germline V lookup: CDR1 SGHRS, CDR2 YFSETQ. In DNA form, the CDR3 reads TGCGCCAGCAGCTTGGGGAGGGAGAGCACTGAAGCTTTCTTT. This encodes CASSLGRESTEAFF. The full variable domain, rest sourced from reference TRBV5-1 and TRBJ1-1, is KAGVTQTPRYLIKTRGQQVTLSCSPISGHRSVSWYQQTPGQGLQFLFEYFSETQRNKGNFPGRFSGRQFSNSRSEMNVSTLELGDSALYLCASSLGRESTEAFFGQGTRLTVV.

For this clonotype: The library was built for alpha chains, so this beta chain is an off-target read and its size means little. The chain has TRBV7-2 and TRBJ2-1, with D possibly TRBD2 on 5 matching bases. V lost 3 bases, J lost 0 bases, and 9 bases lay in between. The germline gives CDR1 SGHTA, CDR2 FQGNSA. CDR3 length equals 15 residues. In nucleotides, the CDR3 is TGTGCCAGCAGCTTGGAGCGGAGCTCCTACAATGAGCAGTTCTTC. It codes for CASSLERSSYNEQFF. Drawing the rest from reference TRBV7-2 and TRBJ2-1, the complete variable domain is GAGVSQSPSNKVTEKGKDVELRCDPISGHTALYWYRQSLGQGLEFLIYFQGNSAPDKSGLPSDRFSAERTGGSVSTLTIQRTQQEDSAVYLCASSLERSSYNEQFFGPGTRLTVL.

This clonotype was detected a few times. Because the library targeted alpha chains, this beta chain is an off-target read whose size means little. The V gene is TRBV11-2, the J gene TRBJ2-1; the match to TRBD1 covers 8 bases. Germline CDR1 and CDR2: SGHAT and FQNNGV. The CDR3 has 15 amino acids. The ends lost 5 bases at V and 5 bases at J; junction bases unmatched: 8. CDR3: CASSIGQGTHNEQFF. As DNA, the CDR3 is TGTGCCAGCAGCATCGGACAGGGTACTCACAATGAGCAGTTCTTC.

A note on this clonotype: The library was designed around alpha chains, so this beta chain is a stray read whose abundance carries little weight. The chain couples TRBV6-1 to TRBJ2-1; TRBD2 aligns across 12 bases. The CDR3 length is 16 residues. The germline gives CDR1 MNHNS, CDR2 SASEGT. V lost 5 bases and J lost 2; bases outside the gene matches: 4. The CDR3 DNA reads as TGTGCCAGCAGTCCTCGGACTAGCGGGACCTACAATGAGCAGTTCTTC. This sequence encodes CASSPRTSGTYNEQFF.

This clonotype is categorized as medium-sized. Within a library made for alpha chains, this beta chain is off target, and its count is uninformative. The chain links TRBV29-1 to TRBJ2-6, with D perhaps matching TRBD1 (6 bases). The V end lost 8 bases, the J end lost 4 bases, and 15 bases lay between the germline ends. The germline CDR1 and CDR2 sequences are SQVTM and ANQGSEA. The CDR3 is 14 residues long. The CDR3, as DNA: TGCAGCCCAATAGGGGGTCCCGGGGCCAACGTCCTGACTTTC. The encoded protein is CSPIGGPGANVLTF.

Concerning this clonotype itself: This beta chain was picked up by a library intended for alpha chains and is off target, so its count carries little meaning. The genes are TRBV7-9 and TRBJ2-3; D ambiguous. V was pared by 3 bases and J by 7 bases, with 8 bases between. The CDR3 has 12 amino acids. Germline CDR1 reads SEHNR; CDR2 reads FQNEAQ (reference sequence). The CDR3 is CASSFGENTQYF. CDR3 nucleotide sequence: TGTGCCAGCAGCTTCGGCGAGAATACGCAGTATTTT.

By frequency in the sample, this clonotype is medium-sized. Being off target in a library aimed at alpha chains, this beta chain has a size of little meaning. This sequence joins TRBV7-3 and TRBJ2-1; the D gene could be TRBD1 or TRBD2 (5 bases each). Germline V gene lookup returns CDR1 SGHTA and CDR2 FQGTGA. The CDR3 length is 13 residues. The V end lost 0 bases, the J end lost 10 bases, and 10 bases lay between the germline ends. The CDR3 here is CASSLTGAGEQFF. CDR3 DNA: TGTGCCAGCAGCTTAACTGGGGCGGGCGAGCAGTTCTTC.

On this clonotype: This beta chain is a stray read from a library made for alpha chains; its abundance is not meaningful. The chain employs TRBV20-1 and TRBJ2-3; 7 nucleotides line up with TRBD2. The CDR3 has 17 residues. V gave up 0 bases and J gave up 2 bases; unmatched junction bases: 11. Germline values: CDR1 DFQATT, CDR2 SNEGSKA (reference sequence). CDR3 residues: CSARDRMERGITDTQYF. The CDR3 DNA is TGCAGTGCTAGAGATCGAATGGAGCGGGGAATCACAGATACGCAGTATTTT.

The sample holds many counts of this clonotype. This beta chain represents an off-target read in a library built for alpha chains; its size is of limited meaning. The chain recombines TRBV24-1 with TRBJ2-1, with 7 bases fitting TRBD1. CDR3 length equals 16 residues. Germline V lookup: CDR1 KGHDR, CDR2 SFDVKD. Trimming at V came to 0 bases and at J to 2 bases, leaving 3 bases not matched to a gene. The CDR3 nucleotides read TGTGCCACCAGTGATTTGGCCAGGGGGACCTACAATGAGCAGTTCTTC. It yields the protein CATSDLARGTYNEQFF.

By share, this clonotype counts as large (0.1 to 1%). The size of this beta chain means little, since it is a stray read in a library made for alpha chains. The chain combines TRBV15 with TRBJ1-6; D remains unclear. The germline V gene has CDR1 LNHNV and CDR2 YYDKDF (reference sequence). The CDR3 covers 16 residues. With 1 base removed from V and 6 bases from J, the gap between germline ends came to 13 bases. CDR3 DNA: TGTGCCACCAGCAGAGTCCGGGCTTCAGTTAATTCACCCCTCCACTTT. It specifies CATSRVRASVNSPLHF.

In its sample, this clonotype was seen many times. As an off-target read in a library built for alpha chains, this beta chain has a frequency of little significance. The chain couples TRBV10-2 to TRBJ2-2; the match to TRBD2 covers 8 bases. The germline CDR1 and CDR2 sequences are WSHSY and SAAADI. V lost 5 bases and J lost 5; bases outside the gene matches: 4. The CDR3 length is 14 residues. The CDR3 DNA reads as TGCGCCAGCAGTCCGGGGGGGCCAACCGGGGAGCTGTTTTTT. Its translation: CASSPGGPTGELFF.

The sample holds many counts of this clonotype. With the library built for alpha chains, this beta chain is off target and its frequency is not meaningful. This chain links TRBV24-1 with TRBJ1-2; perhaps TRBD1 as D (5 bases). CDR1 and CDR2 (germline): KGHDR, SFDVKD. Trimming cost V 5 bases and J 1 base, with 19 bases left between them. This CDR3 is built from 17 residues. CDR3 DNA: TGTGCCACCAGTGGGCCGACAGACGACTCGAATAACTATGGCTACACCTTC. Translation gives CATSGPTDDSNNYGYTF.

This clonotype is medium-sized. Because this beta chain is a stray read in a library intended to capture alpha chains, its abundance should not be given much weight. In DNA form, the CDR3 reads TGTGCCAGCAGGTCTGACGGGAGGTTCCAAGAGACCCAGTACTTC. This translates into CASRSDGRFQETQYF. The chain combines TRBV6-5 with TRBJ2-5, with TRBD2 matching over 7 bases. This CDR3 comprises 15 residues. The junction had 8 bases not matched to a gene; V was cut back by 6 bases and J by 1 base. CDR1 and CDR2 from the germline V gene are MNHEY and SVGAGI.

This clonotype rates as medium-sized. This beta chain was picked up by a library intended for alpha chains and is off target, so its count carries little meaning. The J gene is TRBJ1-1, the V gene TRBV9, with a weak D call TRBD1 (5 bases). The V gene's germline CDR1 is SGDLS and CDR2 YYNGEE. This CDR3 comprises 15 residues. Trimming removed 0 bases from V and 1 base from J, with 10 bases in between. CDR3: CASSVAPGQNTEAFF. CDR3 nucleotides: TGTGCCAGCAGCGTAGCTCCGGGGCAGAACACTGAAGCTTTCTTT.

In its sample, this clonotype ranks as medium-sized. A library made for alpha chains picked up this beta chain off target, so its size means little. The chain is built from TRBV25-1 and TRBJ1-2, with 9 positions matching TRBD1. With 4 bases clipped from V and 2 bases from J, the junction kept 5 bases outside the gene matches. This CDR3 contains 15 residues. Germline V gene data show CDR1 as MGHDK and CDR2 as SYGVNS. The CDR3 protein is CASSAVGQGNYGYTF. The DNA of the CDR3 is TGTGCCAGCAGTGCGGTTGGACAGGGGAACTATGGCTACACCTTC.

Sample share makes this clonotype medium-sized. Within a library made for alpha chains, this beta chain is off target, and its count is uninformative. The V gene is TRBV28, the J gene TRBJ2-1, with D perhaps TRBD2 (6 bases). Germline V CDR1 and CDR2: MDHEN, SYDVKM. Trimming took 5 bases from V and 9 from J, leaving 17 bases between them. This CDR3 spans 14 amino acids. CDR3 in amino acids: CASSPDGGFSEQFF. The CDR3 nucleotides read TGTGCCAGCAGTCCCGACGGGGGTTTCAGTGAGCAGTTCTTC.